This T cell receptor beta chain comes out of a study of T cells in Graves' hyperthyroidism and ophthalmopathy. Template material for amplifying TCR beta CDR3 regions consisted of RNA transcripts. TCR CDR3 regions were first amplified by RT-PCR with HTBI primers. TCRdb recomputed calls from the multiplex PCR reads with MiXCR, one row per CDR3 protein. The data contain over 500,000 distinct CDR3 sequences, more than 15% of them singletons. CDR1 SGHTA and CDR2 FQGTGA come from the germline V gene. The CDR3 runs 15 residues. Trimming removed 4 bases from V and 4 bases from J; junction bases left unmatched: 7. This clonotype was seen repeatedly, ten times or more.

The TCR sequence derives from a woman between 18 and 29 years old with Graves' ophthalmopathy. The rearrangement links TRBV7-3 to TRBJ1-1; 9 bases fit TRBD1. Sequencing was carried out using blood. CDR3 nucleotide sequence: TGTGCCAGCAGCTCCACAGGACAGGGGCTCACTGAAGCTTTCTTT. Translation gives CASSSTGQGLTEAFF. The full variable domain, with the rest looked up from reference TRBV7-3 and TRBJ1-1, is GAGVSQTPSNKVTEKGKYVELRCDPISGHTALYWYRQSLGQGPEFLIYFQGTGAADDSGLPNDRFFAVRPEGSVSTLKIQRTERGDSAVYLCASSSTGQGLTEAFFGQGTRLTVV.